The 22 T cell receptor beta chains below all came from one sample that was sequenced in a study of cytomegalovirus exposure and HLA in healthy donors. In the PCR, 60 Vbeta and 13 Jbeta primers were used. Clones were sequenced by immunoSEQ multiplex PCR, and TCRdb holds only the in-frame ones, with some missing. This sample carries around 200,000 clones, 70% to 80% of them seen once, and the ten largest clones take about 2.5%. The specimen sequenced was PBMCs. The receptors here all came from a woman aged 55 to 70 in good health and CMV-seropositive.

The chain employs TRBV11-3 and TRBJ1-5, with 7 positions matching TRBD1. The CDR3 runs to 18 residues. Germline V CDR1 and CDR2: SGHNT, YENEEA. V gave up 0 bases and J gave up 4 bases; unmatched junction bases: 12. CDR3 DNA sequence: TGTGCCAGCAGCTTAGATGATGGGGCCAGGGGGGCAAATCAGCCCCAGCATTTT. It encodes CASSLDDGARGANQPQHF.

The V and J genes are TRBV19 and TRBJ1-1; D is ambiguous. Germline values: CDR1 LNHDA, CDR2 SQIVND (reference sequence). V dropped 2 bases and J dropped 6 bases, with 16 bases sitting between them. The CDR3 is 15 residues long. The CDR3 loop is CASSILAGERAEAFF. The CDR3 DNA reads TGTGCCAGTAGTATACTGGCCGGGGAGAGAGCTGAAGCTTTCTTT.

The CDR3: CASSRGTSGTDTQYF. CDR3 in DNA: TGCGCCAGCAGCCGGGGGACTAGCGGCACAGATACGCAGTATTTT. This chain links TRBV5-1 with TRBJ2-3; 10 bases agree with TRBD2. V was pared by 4 bases and J by 1 base, with 3 bases of the junction left unmatched. The CDR3 length is 15 residues. The germline gives CDR1 SGHRS, CDR2 YFSETQ.

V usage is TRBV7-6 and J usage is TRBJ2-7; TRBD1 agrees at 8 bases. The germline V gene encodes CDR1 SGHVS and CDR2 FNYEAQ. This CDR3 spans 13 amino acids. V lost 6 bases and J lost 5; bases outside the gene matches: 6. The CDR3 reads CASSTGGLDEQYF. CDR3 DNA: TGTGCCAGCAGTACAGGGGGTTTGGACGAGCAGTACTTC. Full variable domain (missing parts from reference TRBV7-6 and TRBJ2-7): GAGVSQSPRYKVTKRGQDVALRCDPISGHVSLYWYRQALGQGPEFLTYFNYEAQQDKSGLPNDRFSAERPEGSISTLTIQRTEQRDSAMYRCASSTGGLDEQYFGPGTRLTVT.

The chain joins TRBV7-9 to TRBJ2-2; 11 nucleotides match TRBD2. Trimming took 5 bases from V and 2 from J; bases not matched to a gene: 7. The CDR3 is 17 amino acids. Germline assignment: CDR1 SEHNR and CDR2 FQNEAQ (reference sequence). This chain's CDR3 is CASSPRLAGSNTGELFF. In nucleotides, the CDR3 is TGTGCCAGCAGCCCCCGACTAGCGGGAAGCAACACCGGGGAGCTGTTTTTT. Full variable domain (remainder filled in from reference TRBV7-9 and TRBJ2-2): DTGVSQNPRHKITKRGQNVTFRCDPISEHNRLYWYRQTLGQGPEFLTYFQNEAQLEKSRLLSDRFSAERPKGSFSTLEIQRTEQGDSAMYLCASSPRLAGSNTGELFFGEGSRLTVL.

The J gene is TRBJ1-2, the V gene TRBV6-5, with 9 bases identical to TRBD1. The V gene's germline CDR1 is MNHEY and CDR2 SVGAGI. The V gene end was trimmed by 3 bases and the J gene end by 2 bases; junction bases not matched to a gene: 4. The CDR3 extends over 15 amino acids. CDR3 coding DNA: TGTGCCAGCAGTTATGGGACAGGGCTGAACTATGGCTACACCTTC. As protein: CASSYGTGLNYGYTF.

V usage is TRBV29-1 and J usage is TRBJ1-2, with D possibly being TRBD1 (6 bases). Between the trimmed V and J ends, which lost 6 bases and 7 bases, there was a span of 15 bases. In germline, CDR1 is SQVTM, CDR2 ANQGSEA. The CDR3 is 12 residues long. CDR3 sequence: CSVVRDNLGYTF. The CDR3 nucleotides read TGCAGCGTGGTCCGGGACAATCTTGGCTACACCTTC.

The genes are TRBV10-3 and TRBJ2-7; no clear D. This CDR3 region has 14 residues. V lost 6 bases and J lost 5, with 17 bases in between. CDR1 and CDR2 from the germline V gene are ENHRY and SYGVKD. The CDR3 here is CAISPLNEANEQYF. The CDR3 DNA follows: TGTGCCATCAGCCCCCTGAACGAGGCGAACGAGCAGTACTTC.

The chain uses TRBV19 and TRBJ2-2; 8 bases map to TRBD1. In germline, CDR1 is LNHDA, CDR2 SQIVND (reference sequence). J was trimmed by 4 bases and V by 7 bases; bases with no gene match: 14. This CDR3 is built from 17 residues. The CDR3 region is CASTPPSRTGPTGELFF. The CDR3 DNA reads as TGTGCCAGTACCCCCCCGAGCCGGACAGGGCCCACCGGGGAGCTGTTTTTT.

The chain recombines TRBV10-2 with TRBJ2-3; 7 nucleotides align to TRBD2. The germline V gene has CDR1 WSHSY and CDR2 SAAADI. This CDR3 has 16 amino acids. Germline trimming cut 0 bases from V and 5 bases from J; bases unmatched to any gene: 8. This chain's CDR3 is CASSESGGRQGDTQYF. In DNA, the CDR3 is TGCGCCAGCAGTGAGTCGGGAGGGAGGCAAGGAGATACGCAGTATTTT.

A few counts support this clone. The CDR3 loop is CASSLGLTDTQYF. The CDR3 bases are TGTGCCAGCAGCTTGGGCCTCACAGATACGCAGTATTTT. The chain links TRBV7-2 to TRBJ2-3; D remains ambiguous. In germline, CDR1 is SGHTA, CDR2 FQGNSA. The CDR3 loop spans 13 amino acids. With 3 bases removed from V and 2 bases from J, the gap between germline ends came to 6 bases.

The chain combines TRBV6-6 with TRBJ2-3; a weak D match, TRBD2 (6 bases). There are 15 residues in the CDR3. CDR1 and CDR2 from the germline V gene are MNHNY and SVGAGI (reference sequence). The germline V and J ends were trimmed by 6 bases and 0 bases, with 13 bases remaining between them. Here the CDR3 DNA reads TGTGCCAGCAGCCCCCGGGAGTGGAGCACAGATACGCAGTATTTT. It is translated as CASSPREWSTDTQYF.

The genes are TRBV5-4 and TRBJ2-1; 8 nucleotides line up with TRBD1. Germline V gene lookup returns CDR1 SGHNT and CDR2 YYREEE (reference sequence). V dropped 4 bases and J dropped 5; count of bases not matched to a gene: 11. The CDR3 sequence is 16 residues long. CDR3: CASSGQQGVINNEQFF. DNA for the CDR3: TGTGCCAGCAGCGGTCAACAGGGGGTGATTAACAATGAGCAGTTCTTC.

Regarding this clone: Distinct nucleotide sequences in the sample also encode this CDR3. CDR3 loop: CASSIGLSNEQFF. In DNA form, the CDR3 reads TGTGCCAGTAGTATAGGACTATCCAATGAGCAGTTCTTC. The genes are TRBV19 and TRBJ2-1; a possible D gene is TRBD2 (5 bases). The CDR3 spans 13 residues. From germline, CDR1 is LNHDA and CDR2 SQIVND (reference sequence). Deletions cut 1 base from V and 6 bases from J, with 7 bases between.

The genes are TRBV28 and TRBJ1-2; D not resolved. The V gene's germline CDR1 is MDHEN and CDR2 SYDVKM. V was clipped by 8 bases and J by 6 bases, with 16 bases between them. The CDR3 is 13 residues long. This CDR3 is CASVHRGRDGYTF. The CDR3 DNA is TGTGCCAGCGTCCACCGGGGTAGAGATGGCTACACCTTC.

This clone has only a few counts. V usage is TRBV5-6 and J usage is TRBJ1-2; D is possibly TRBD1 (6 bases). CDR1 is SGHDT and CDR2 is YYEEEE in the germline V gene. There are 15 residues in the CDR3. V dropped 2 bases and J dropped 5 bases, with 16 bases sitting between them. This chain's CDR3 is CASSFFAGVVYGYTF. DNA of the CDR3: TGTGCCAGCAGCTTTTTCGCAGGGGTCGTGTATGGCTACACCTTC. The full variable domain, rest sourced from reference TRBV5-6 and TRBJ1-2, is DAGVTQSPTHLIKTRGQQVTLRCSPKSGHDTVSWYQQALGQGPQFIFQYYEEEERQRGNFPDRFSGHQFPNYSSELNVNALLLGDSALYLCASSFFAGVVYGYTFGSGTRLTVV.

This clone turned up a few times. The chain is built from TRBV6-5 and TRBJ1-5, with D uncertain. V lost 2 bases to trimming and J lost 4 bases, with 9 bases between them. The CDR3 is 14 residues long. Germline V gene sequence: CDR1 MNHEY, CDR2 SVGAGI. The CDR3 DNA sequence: TGTGCCAGCAGTTACAATCGGGAAAATCAGCCCCAGCATTTT. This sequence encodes CASSYNRENQPQHF.

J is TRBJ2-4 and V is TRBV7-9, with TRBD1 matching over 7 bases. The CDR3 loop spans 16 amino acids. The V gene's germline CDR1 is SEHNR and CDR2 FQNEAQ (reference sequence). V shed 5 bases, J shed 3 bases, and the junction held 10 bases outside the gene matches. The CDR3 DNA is TGTGCCAGCAGCCCGCGCCGACAGGGTGGCAAAAACATTCAGTACTTC. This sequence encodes CASSPRRQGGKNIQYF.

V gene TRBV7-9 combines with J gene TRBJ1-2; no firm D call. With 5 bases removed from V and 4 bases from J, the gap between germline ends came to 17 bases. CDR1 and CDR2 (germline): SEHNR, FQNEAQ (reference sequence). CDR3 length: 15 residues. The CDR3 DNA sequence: TGTGCCAGCAGCCTAACCGGGAATATGGGCTATGGCTACACCTTC. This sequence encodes CASSLTGNMGYGYTF.

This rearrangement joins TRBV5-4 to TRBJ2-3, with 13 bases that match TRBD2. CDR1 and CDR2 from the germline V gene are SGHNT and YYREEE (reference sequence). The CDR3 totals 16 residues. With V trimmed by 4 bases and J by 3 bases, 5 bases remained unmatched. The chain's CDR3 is CASSKLAGGQTDTQYF. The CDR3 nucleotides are TGTGCCAGCAGCAAACTAGCGGGGGGGCAGACAGATACGCAGTATTTT.

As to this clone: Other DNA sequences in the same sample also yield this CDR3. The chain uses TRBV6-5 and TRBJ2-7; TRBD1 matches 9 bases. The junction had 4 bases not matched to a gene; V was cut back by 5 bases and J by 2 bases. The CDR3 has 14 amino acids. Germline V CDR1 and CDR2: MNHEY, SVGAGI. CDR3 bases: TGTGCCAGCAGTAAGGACAGGGGCCCCTACGAGCAGTACTTC. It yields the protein CASSKDRGPYEQYF.

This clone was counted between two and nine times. The CDR3 sequence is CASTPADAITEAFF. The CDR3 nucleotides read TGTGCCAGCACCCCGGCGGATGCTATCACTGAAGCTTTCTTT. V usage is TRBV6-5 and J usage is TRBJ1-1; D remains ambiguous. CDR1 MNHEY and CDR2 SVGAGI come from the germline V gene. V was shortened by 7 bases and J by 4 bases, with 16 bases between the two germline ends. This CDR3 is built from 14 residues.